Listed below are T cell receptor beta chains from one sample, sequenced in a study of T cells after yellow fever vaccination. Using its own MiXCR run on the 5' RACE reads, TCRdb lists one record per CDR3 protein. The table includes about 430,000 distinct CDR3 sequences, over 15% detected once. The sequencing here drew on PBMCs, taken before the yellow fever booster vaccination. Receptor source: a man aged 18-30 years who received the YFV17D yellow fever vaccine. The CDR3 runs from the conserved cysteine through the conserved F or W. The D gene is left open where the match is weak. Not all rows give a size; the values are once, few, many and, for expanded clones, a class.

d_call	v_call	clone_size	j_call	cdr3_nt	cdr3_aa
TRBD2	TRBV27	-	TRBJ2-3	TGTGCCAGCAGTTTATGGGGGACTACCAGCACAGATACGCAGTATTTT	CASSLWGTTSTDTQYF
-	TRBV5-6	-	TRBJ1-1	TGTGCCAGCAGCTTAGGAGGCTTACGCGAAGCTTTCTTT	CASSLGGLREAFF
-	TRBV7-3	few	TRBJ2-1	TGTGCCAGCAGCTCGTGGGGGGCGGCGCGGTACAATGAGCAGTTCTTC	CASSSWGAARYNEQFF
-	TRBV20-1	few	TRBJ1-5	TGCAGTGCTGGACGGGGCGACCAGCCCCAGCATTTT	CSAGRGDQPQHF
-	TRBV6-5	-	TRBJ1-6	TGTGCCAGCGGGGTTAGGGGGGAAGGAAGCACCCTCCACTTT	CASGVRGEGSTLHF
TRBD1	TRBV18	few	TRBJ1-5	TGTGCCAGCTCAAGAATCGGGACAGGCCTATATAGCAATCAGCCCCAGCATTTT	CASSRIGTGLYSNQPQHF
-	TRBV20-1	few	TRBJ1-5	TGCAGTGCTCTTAGGGAGAATCAGCCCCAGCATTTT	CSALRENQPQHF
TRBD1	TRBV20-1	-	TRBJ2-7	TGCAGTGCTACAGTGACAGGGGCCATGTCCTACGAGCAGTACTTC	CSATVTGAMSYEQYF
-	TRBV20-1	-	TRBJ2-1	TGCAGTGCTAGTAGTCCTGCATACAATGAGCAGTTCTTC	CSASSPAYNEQFF
-	TRBV10-3	-	TRBJ2-5	TGTGCCATCAGTGACGGGCGGGCTGGAGGGGAGACCCAGTACTTC	CAISDGRAGGETQYF
-	TRBV6-8	-	TRBJ2-6	TGTGCCAGCAGTTACAGGTTCGCGAGTGGGGCCAACGTCCTGACTTTC	CASSYRFASGANVLTF
TRBD1	TRBV19	-	TRBJ1-6	TGTGCCAGTAGTACTCTATCAGGGGGCGGTTCACCCCTCCACTTT	CASSTLSGGGSPLHF
-	TRBV12-3/TRBV12-4	-	TRBJ2-7	TGTGCCAGCAGTCCTCCCTCGTCCTCCTACGAGCAGTACTTC	CASSPPSSSYEQYF
-	TRBV5-1	many	TRBJ1-1	TGCGCCAGCAGCTTGCGGTCGGGGGCGAACACTGAAGCTTTCTTT	CASSLRSGANTEAFF
-	TRBV20-1	-	TRBJ2-7	TGCAGTGCTAGAGATAGGGTCGAGCAGTACTTC	CSARDRVEQYF
-	TRBV28	-	TRBJ2-1	TGTGCCAGCAGTGGGGGGGGGCGATACGAGCAGTTCTTC	CASSGGGRYEQFF
TRBD2	TRBV10-2	-	TRBJ2-1	TGCGCCTGCGGGGGTGAGCAGTTCTTC	CACGGEQFF
TRBD1	TRBV7-9	-	TRBJ1-1	TGTGCCAGCAGCCCGGGACAGGGGCCCTTTAGAACTGAAGCTTTCTTT	CASSPGQGPFRTEAFF
-	TRBV20-1	-	TRBJ2-5	TGCAGTGCCCCTAGCCGCATAGTCCAAGAGACCCAGTACTTC	CSAPSRIVQETQYF
-	TRBV12-3/TRBV12-4	few	TRBJ1-2	TGTGCCAGCAGTTTTGTACAGTATCGAGGCTACACCTTC	CASSFVQYRGYTF
-	TRBV3-1	-	TRBJ1-5	TGTGCCAGCAGCCAAGAGCGAAAGCTGGGGCCCCAGCATTTT	CASSQERKLGPQHF
-	TRBV7-8	few	TRBJ1-3	TGTGCCAGCAGCTTAGCGGGGGGTGACACCATATATTTT	CASSLAGGDTIYF
TRBD1	TRBV6-5	-	TRBJ1-6	TGTGCCAGCAGTTACTCAGGCAGGGGGCGATCACCCCTCCACTTT	CASSYSGRGRSPLHF
-	TRBV4-1	-	TRBJ1-1	TGCGCCAGCAGCCAAACCGGGACTGGGGTAAGGGCTTTCTTT	CASSQTGTGVRAFF
TRBD2	TRBV2	-	TRBJ2-2	TGTGCCAGCAGGGGGACTAATCCTCGTCCCACCGGGGAGCTGTTTTTT	CASRGTNPRPTGELFF
TRBD2	TRBV7-6	-	TRBJ2-2	TGTGCCAGCAGCCCCGCCCCCGGGAGGACCGGGGAGCTGTTTTTT	CASSPAPGRTGELFF
-	TRBV7-2	few	TRBJ1-2	TGTGCCAGCAGCTCAGGCGCGGACAGAATCTATGGCTACACCTTC	CASSSGADRIYGYTF
-	TRBV5-1	few	TRBJ2-7	TGCGCCAGCTACGAAGGAGGTGAGCAGTACTTC	CASYEGGEQYF
TRBD1	TRBV2	-	TRBJ1-5	TGTGCCAGCAAGGACAGGACTGACATCAAGGCCCAGCATTTT	CASKDRTDIKAQHF
-	TRBV12-3/TRBV12-4	few	TRBJ1-2	TGTGCCAGCAGTTCCGACCCTATCACCTACACCTTC	CASSSDPITYTF
-	TRBV6-6	few	TRBJ2-1	TGTGCCAGCAGTTACTCGCGAGGGGCGCGGTACAATGAGCAGTTCTTC	CASSYSRGARYNEQFF
TRBD1	TRBV5-1	-	TRBJ2-6	TGCGCCAGCAGCACGGGACAGACCTCTGGGGCCAACGTCCTGACTTTC	CASSTGQTSGANVLTF
-	TRBV7-9	-	TRBJ2-5	TGTGCCAGCAGCCCTACCCACGGAGGGTTTGGGGAGACCCAGTACTTC	CASSPTHGGFGETQYF
-	TRBV4-3	-	TRBJ1-1	TGCGCCAGCAGCCAAGAGACTCAACGGGGCACTGAAGCTTTCTTT	CASSQETQRGTEAFF
-	TRBV4-3	-	TRBJ1-2	TGCGCCAGCAGCCCGCGACAGCAGAGAGGCTATGGCTACACCTTC	CASSPRQQRGYGYTF
-	TRBV20-1	-	TRBJ1-3	TGCAGTGCCCTGGACCCCGACTCTGGAAACACCATATATTTT	CSALDPDSGNTIYF
-	TRBV11-2	few	TRBJ2-5	TGTGCCAGCAGCTCCAGACTGGCATCCCAAGAGACCCAGTACTTC	CASSSRLASQETQYF